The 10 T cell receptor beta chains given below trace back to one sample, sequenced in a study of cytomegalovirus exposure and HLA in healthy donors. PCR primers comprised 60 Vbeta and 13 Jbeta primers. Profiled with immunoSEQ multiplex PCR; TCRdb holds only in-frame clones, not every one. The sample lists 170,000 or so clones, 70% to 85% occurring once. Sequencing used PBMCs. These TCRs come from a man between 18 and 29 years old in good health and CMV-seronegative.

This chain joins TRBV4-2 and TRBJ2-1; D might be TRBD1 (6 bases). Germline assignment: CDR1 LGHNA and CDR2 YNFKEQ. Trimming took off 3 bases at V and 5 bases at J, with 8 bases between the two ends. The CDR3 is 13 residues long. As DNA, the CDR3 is TGTGCCAGCAGCCAGACAGGCCACAATGAGCAGTTCTTC. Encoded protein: CASSQTGHNEQFF.

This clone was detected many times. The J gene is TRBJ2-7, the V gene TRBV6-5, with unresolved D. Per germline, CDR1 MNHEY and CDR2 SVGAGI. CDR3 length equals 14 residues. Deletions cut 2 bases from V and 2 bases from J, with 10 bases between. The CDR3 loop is CASSYVGGTYEQYF. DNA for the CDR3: TGTGCCAGCAGTTACGTTGGCGGTACCTACGAGCAGTACTTC.

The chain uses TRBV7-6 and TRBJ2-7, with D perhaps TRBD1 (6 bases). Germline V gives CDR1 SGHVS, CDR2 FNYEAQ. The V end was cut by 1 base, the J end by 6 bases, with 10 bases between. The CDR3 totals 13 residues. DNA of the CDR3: TGTGCCAGCAGCTTAGGAGTAGGGGGCGAGCAGTACTTC. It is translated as CASSLGVGGEQYF.

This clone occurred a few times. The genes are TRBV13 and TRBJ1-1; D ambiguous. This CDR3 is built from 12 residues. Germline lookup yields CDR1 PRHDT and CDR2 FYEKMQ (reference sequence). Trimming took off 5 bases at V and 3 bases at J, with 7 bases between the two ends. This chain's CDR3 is CASSGIDTEAFF. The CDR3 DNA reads TGTGCCAGCAGCGGCATCGACACTGAAGCTTTCTTT.

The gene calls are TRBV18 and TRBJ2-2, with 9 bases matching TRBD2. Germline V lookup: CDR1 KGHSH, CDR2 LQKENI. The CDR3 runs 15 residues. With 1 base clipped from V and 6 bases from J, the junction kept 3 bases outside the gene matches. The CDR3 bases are TGTGCCAGCTCACCACGACTAGCGGTCCCCGGGGAGCTGTTTTTT. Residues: CASSPRLAVPGELFF.

As DNA, the CDR3 is TGTGCCAGCAGACAAGGGGATCGGGTGAATGAGCAGTTCTTC. Protein product: CASRQGDRVNEQFF. The chain uses TRBV19 and TRBJ2-1; TRBD1 is a possible D gene (5 bases). Trimming took off 9 bases at V and 7 bases at J, with 19 bases between the two ends. Germline CDR1 LNHDA, CDR2 SQIVND (reference sequence). The CDR3 is 14 residues long. The full variable domain, completed using reference TRBV19 and TRBJ2-1, is DGGITQSPKYLFRKEGQNVTLSCEQNLNHDAMYWYRQDPGQGLRLIYYSQIVNDFQKGDIAEGYSVSREKKESFPLTVTSAQKNPTAFYLCASRQGDRVNEQFFGPGTRLTVL.

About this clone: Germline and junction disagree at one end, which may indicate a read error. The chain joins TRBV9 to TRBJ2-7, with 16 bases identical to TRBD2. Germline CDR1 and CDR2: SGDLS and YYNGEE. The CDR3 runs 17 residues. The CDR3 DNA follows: TGTGCCAGCAGCGGGGGACTAGCGGGAGGGCCCTCCGACGAGCAGTACTTC. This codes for CASSGGLAGGPSDEQYF. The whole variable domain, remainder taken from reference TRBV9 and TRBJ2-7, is DSGVTQTPKHLITATGQRVTLRCSPRSGDLSVYWYQQSLDQGLQFLIQYYNGEERAKGNILERFSAQQFPDLHSELNLSSLELGDSALYFCASSGGLAGGPSDEQYFGPGTRLTVT.

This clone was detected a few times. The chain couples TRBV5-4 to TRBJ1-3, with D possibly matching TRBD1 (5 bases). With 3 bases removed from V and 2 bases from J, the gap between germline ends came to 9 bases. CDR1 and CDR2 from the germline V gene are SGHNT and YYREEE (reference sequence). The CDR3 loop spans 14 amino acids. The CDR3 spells CASSSLGAGNTIYF. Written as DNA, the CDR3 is TGTGCCAGCAGCTCGCTAGGGGCTGGAAACACCATATATTTT. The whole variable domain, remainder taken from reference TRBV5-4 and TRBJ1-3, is ETGVTQSPTHLIKTRGQQVTLRCSSQSGHNTVSWYQQALGQGPQFIFQYYREEENGRGNFPPRFSGLQFPNYSSELNVNALELDDSALYLCASSSLGAGNTIYFGEGSWLTVV.

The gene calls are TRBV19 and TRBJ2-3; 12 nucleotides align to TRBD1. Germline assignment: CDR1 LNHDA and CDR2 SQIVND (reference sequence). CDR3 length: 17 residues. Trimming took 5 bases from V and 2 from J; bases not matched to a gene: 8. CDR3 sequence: CASSRGDRGRFTDTQYF. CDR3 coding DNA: TGTGCCAGTAGTCGAGGGGACAGGGGGCGATTCACAGATACGCAGTATTTT.

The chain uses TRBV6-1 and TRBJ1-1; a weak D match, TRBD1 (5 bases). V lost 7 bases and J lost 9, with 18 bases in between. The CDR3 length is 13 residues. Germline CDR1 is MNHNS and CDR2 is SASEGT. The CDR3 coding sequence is TGTGCCAGCACGCAGGCGGGGACGGAGAAAGCTTTCTTT. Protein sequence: CASTQAGTEKAFF.